Listed below are T cell receptor beta chains from one sample, sequenced in a study of OX40 agonist ivuxolimab in advanced cancers. Profiling relied on immunoSEQ multiplex PCR, and the TCRdb table lists in-frame clones only, not all of them. Counted here are 70,000 or so clones, around 87% occurring once; the ten biggest clones make up around 6.9%. The material sequenced was CD4+ or CD8+ T cells sorted from blood, taken in a trial of the OX40 agonist ivuxolimab. These TCRs come from an adult with an advanced solid tumor such as melanoma, head and neck, liver or kidney cancer. Each CDR3 is given without its conserved first and last residue. A D gene is named only where the DNA matches it firmly. Some rows mark clone size as missing; the rest say once, few, many or name a class of expanded clone.

clone size: once
V gene: TRBV27
J gene: TRBJ2-6
D gene: .
CDR3 protein: ASSPLTVSGANVLT

clone size: .
V gene: TRBV29-1
J gene: TRBJ2-3
D gene: .
CDR3 protein: SVEKGLDTQY

clone size: once
V gene: TRBV5-1
J gene: TRBJ2-1
D gene: TRBD2
CDR3 protein: ASSLEGTSGFYNEQF

clone size: .
V gene: TRBV4-1
J gene: TRBJ2-2
D gene: .
CDR3 protein: ASSQGFIGGTTSNTGELF

clone size: .
V gene: TRBV27
J gene: TRBJ1-5
D gene: .
CDR3 protein: ASSLSGLNQPQH

clone size: .
V gene: TRBV6-5
J gene: TRBJ2-5
D gene: .
CDR3 protein: ASSYWAGELETQY

clone size: .
V gene: TRBV6-5
J gene: TRBJ2-1
D gene: .
CDR3 protein: ASSLNDLASYNEQF

clone size: .
V gene: TRBV7-9
J gene: TRBJ2-1
D gene: .
CDR3 protein: ASSLPGDREANEQF

clone size: .
V gene: TRBV7-9
J gene: TRBJ1-4
D gene: TRBD1
CDR3 protein: ASSPRRTGVEKLF

clone size: .
V gene: TRBV11-3
J gene: TRBJ2-5
D gene: TRBD1
CDR3 protein: ASSLGRGTGETQY

clone size: .
V gene: TRBV27
J gene: TRBJ2-3
D gene: .
CDR3 protein: ASSLGASSQTDTQY

clone size: .
V gene: TRBV6-6
J gene: TRBJ2-7
D gene: .
CDR3 protein: ASSPGRNEQY

clone size: .
V gene: TRBV13
J gene: TRBJ2-7
D gene: TRBD1
CDR3 protein: ASSSRTGDYEQY

clone size: .
V gene: TRBV9
J gene: TRBJ2-7
D gene: TRBD1
CDR3 protein: ASSGQGVEQY

clone size: .
V gene: TRBV6-6
J gene: TRBJ1-4
D gene: .
CDR3 protein: ASRTSTNEKLF

clone size: .
V gene: TRBV19
J gene: TRBJ2-1
D gene: TRBD1
CDR3 protein: ASSIGQGLGSNNEQF

clone size: .
V gene: TRBV19
J gene: TRBJ2-7
D gene: .
CDR3 protein: ASSPAVRYEQY

clone size: few
V gene: TRBV2
J gene: TRBJ2-7
D gene: .
CDR3 protein: ASSERPASYEQY

clone size: .
V gene: TRBV9
J gene: TRBJ2-1
D gene: TRBD2
CDR3 protein: ASSVALPGLAFNEQF

clone size: few
V gene: TRBV13
J gene: TRBJ1-2
D gene: TRBD1
CDR3 protein: ASSLAGTGMYGYT

clone size: .
V gene: TRBV9
J gene: TRBJ2-7
D gene: TRBD2
CDR3 protein: ASSSGGSHEQY

clone size: .
V gene: TRBV7-9
J gene: TRBJ1-1
D gene: .
CDR3 protein: ASSPFFGGTEAF

clone size: .
V gene: TRBV19
J gene: TRBJ1-5
D gene: .
CDR3 protein: ASSQTGPQPQH

clone size: .
V gene: TRBV27
J gene: TRBJ2-7
D gene: .
CDR3 protein: ASSLSSGPTKQY

clone size: .
V gene: TRBV15
J gene: TRBJ2-1
D gene: .
CDR3 protein: ATSRDWFGLVYNEQF

clone size: .
V gene: TRBV4-3
J gene: TRBJ1-5
D gene: TRBD1
CDR3 protein: VSSPTGLGQPQH

clone size: .
V gene: TRBV7-2
J gene: TRBJ2-7
D gene: .
CDR3 protein: ASSFGRGPYEQY

clone size: .
V gene: TRBV5-1
J gene: TRBJ2-3
D gene: .
CDR3 protein: ASSALLVTDTQY

clone size: .
V gene: TRBV15
J gene: TRBJ1-6
D gene: .
CDR3 protein: ATSLGSSYNSPLH

clone size: .
V gene: TRBV28
J gene: TRBJ1-1
D gene: .
CDR3 protein: ASSFGNTEAF

clone size: .
V gene: TRBV27
J gene: TRBJ1-1
D gene: .
CDR3 protein: ASSLDEYTEAF

clone size: .
V gene: TRBV5-4
J gene: TRBJ1-5
D gene: .
CDR3 protein: ASSQDLLLNQPQH

clone size: .
V gene: TRBV5-4
J gene: TRBJ2-2
D gene: .
CDR3 protein: ASSWWSGGASTGELF

clone size: .
V gene: TRBV27
J gene: TRBJ1-2
D gene: TRBD1
CDR3 protein: ASSNTLQQGAAYGYT

clone size: .
V gene: TRBV27
J gene: TRBJ2-7
D gene: TRBD2
CDR3 protein: ASSLAGGLSYEQY

clone size: .
V gene: TRBV5-8
J gene: TRBJ1-4
D gene: .
CDR3 protein: ASSYKAEANEKLF

clone size: .
V gene: TRBV5-4
J gene: TRBJ2-1
D gene: .
CDR3 protein: ASSFQRDTIQQF

clone size: .
V gene: TRBV15
J gene: TRBJ1-2
D gene: .
CDR3 protein: ATSRDLANYGYT

clone size: .
V gene: TRBV7-2
J gene: TRBJ1-5
D gene: TRBD1
CDR3 protein: ASSRDSYSNQPQH

clone size: .
V gene: TRBV19
J gene: TRBJ2-7
D gene: .
CDR3 protein: ASSSMGLFYEQY

clone size: .
V gene: TRBV27
J gene: TRBJ1-5
D gene: .
CDR3 protein: ASSLGPNQPQH

clone size: .
V gene: TRBV15
J gene: TRBJ1-2
D gene: .
CDR3 protein: ATSRTNGGRGGYT

clone size: .
V gene: TRBV6-4
J gene: TRBJ2-1
D gene: TRBD2
CDR3 protein: ASSDLAGNEQF

clone size: .
V gene: TRBV4-1
J gene: TRBJ1-1
D gene: .
CDR3 protein: ASSQDAGGATEAF

clone size: .
V gene: TRBV7-8
J gene: TRBJ1-4
D gene: .
CDR3 protein: ASTLVGSPEEKLF

clone size: .
V gene: TRBV29-1
J gene: TRBJ2-5
D gene: .
CDR3 protein: SVETRSETQY

clone size: medium-sized
V gene: TRBV4-2
J gene: TRBJ1-5
D gene: .
CDR3 protein: ASSQVSPEGNQPQH

clone size: .
V gene: TRBV5-5
J gene: TRBJ1-1
D gene: TRBD1
CDR3 protein: ASSQGQGYYTEAF

clone size: .
V gene: TRBV2
J gene: TRBJ2-1
D gene: TRBD2
CDR3 protein: ASSEGLAGNEQF

clone size: .
V gene: TRBV27
J gene: TRBJ2-6
D gene: .
CDR3 protein: ASSSGVTGANVLT

clone size: .
V gene: TRBV9
J gene: TRBJ2-1
D gene: TRBD2
CDR3 protein: ASSPPSGRALNEQF

clone size: .
V gene: TRBV18
J gene: TRBJ1-1
D gene: .
CDR3 protein: ASSPSGTLNTEAF

clone size: .
V gene: TRBV6-6
J gene: TRBJ2-1
D gene: .
CDR3 protein: ASSPLGNEQF

clone size: .
V gene: TRBV29-1
J gene: TRBJ2-2
D gene: TRBD2
CDR3 protein: SVELAGAIGELF

clone size: .
V gene: TRBV5-6
J gene: TRBJ2-7
D gene: .
CDR3 protein: ASSLEGVMPYEQY

clone size: .
V gene: TRBV28
J gene: TRBJ1-1
D gene: TRBD1
CDR3 protein: ASSATGTGGILDRIAF

clone size: .
V gene: TRBV7-9
J gene: TRBJ1-1
D gene: .
CDR3 protein: ASSLVGARTEAF